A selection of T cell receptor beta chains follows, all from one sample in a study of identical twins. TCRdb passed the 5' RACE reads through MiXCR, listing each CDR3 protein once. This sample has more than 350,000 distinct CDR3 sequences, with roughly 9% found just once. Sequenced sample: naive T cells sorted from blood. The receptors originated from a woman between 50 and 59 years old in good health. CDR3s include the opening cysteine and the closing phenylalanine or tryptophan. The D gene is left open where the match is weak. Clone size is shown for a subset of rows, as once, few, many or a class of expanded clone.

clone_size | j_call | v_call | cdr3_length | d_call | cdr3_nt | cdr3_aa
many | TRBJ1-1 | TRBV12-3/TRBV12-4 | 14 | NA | TGTGCCAGCAGTTTATCAGGGCGGAACACTGAAGCTTTCTTT | CASSLSGRNTEAFF
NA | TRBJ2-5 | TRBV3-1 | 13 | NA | TGTGCCAGCAGCCAATTTGGGGAAGAGACCCAGTACTTC | CASSQFGEETQYF
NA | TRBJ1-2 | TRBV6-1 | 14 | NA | TGTGCCAGCAGTGAGGGGCAGTCAGGCTATGGCTACACCTTC | CASSEGQSGYGYTF
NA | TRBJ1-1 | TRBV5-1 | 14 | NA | TGCGCCAGCAGCATGGACGGTCGTATTCTCGAAGCTTTCTTT | CASSMDGRILEAFF
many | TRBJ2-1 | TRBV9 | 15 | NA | TGTGCCAGCAGCGTAGGCCAGGGCCCCTACAATGAGCAGTTCTTC | CASSVGQGPYNEQFF
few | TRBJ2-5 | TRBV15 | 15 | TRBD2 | TGTGCCACCAGCAGTGGGACTAGTAGAGGGGAGACCCAGTACTTC | CATSSGTSRGETQYF
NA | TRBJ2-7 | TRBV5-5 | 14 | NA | TGTGCCAGCAGGATACCCGGCGGGAAGAACGAGCAGTACTTC | CASRIPGGKNEQYF
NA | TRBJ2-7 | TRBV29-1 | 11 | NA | TGCAGCGTTTCCTTGGGCTACGAGCAGTACTTC | CSVSLGYEQYF
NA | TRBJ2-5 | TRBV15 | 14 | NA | TGTGCCACCAGCAGACCCCGCGACGGGGAGACCCAGTACTTC | CATSRPRDGETQYF
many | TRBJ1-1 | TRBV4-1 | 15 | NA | TGCGCCAGCAGCCAAGTGACGGGGTCCTACACTGAAGCTTTCTTT | CASSQVTGSYTEAFF
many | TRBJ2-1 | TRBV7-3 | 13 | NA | TGTGCCAGCAGCTTAACACCGTCTGGGGAGCAGTTCTTC | CASSLTPSGEQFF
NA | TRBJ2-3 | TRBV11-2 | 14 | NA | TGTGCCTGCAGTATGTATCTCCTAAGCGATACGCAGTATTTT | CACSMYLLSDTQYF
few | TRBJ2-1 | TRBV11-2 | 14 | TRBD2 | TGTGCCAGCAGCTTCACTAGCGGGAGCTCCGAGCAGTTCTTC | CASSFTSGSSEQFF
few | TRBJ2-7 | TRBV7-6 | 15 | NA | TGTGCCAGCAGCCTAGCCTCCGGGTACACAAACGAGCAGTACTTC | CASSLASGYTNEQYF
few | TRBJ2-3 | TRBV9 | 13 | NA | TGTGCCAGCAGCGTAGGCAGTTCGAATACGCAGTATTTT | CASSVGSSNTQYF
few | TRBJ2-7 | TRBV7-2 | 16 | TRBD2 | TGTGCCAGCAGCCGAAGGACTAGCGGGAACTCCTACGAGCAGTACTTC | CASSRRTSGNSYEQYF
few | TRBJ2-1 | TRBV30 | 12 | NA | TGTGCCTGGAGTGTACGAGGTGATGAGCAGTTCTTC | CAWSVRGDEQFF
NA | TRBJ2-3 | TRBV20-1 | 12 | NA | TGCAGTACAACCCAGGGTCCAGATACGCAGTATTTT | CSTTQGPDTQYF
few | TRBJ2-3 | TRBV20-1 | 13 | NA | TGCAGTGTTCCGAGCGCAAACACAGATACGCAGTATTTT | CSVPSANTDTQYF
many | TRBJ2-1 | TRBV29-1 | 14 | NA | TGCAGCGTTGAATTGGGCTTGGGGGGCGATGAGCAGTTCTTC | CSVELGLGGDEQFF
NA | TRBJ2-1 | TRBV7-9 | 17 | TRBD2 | TGTGCCAGCAGCTTAGCCCTAGCGGGAGGGTCCTACAATGAGCAGTTCTTC | CASSLALAGGSYNEQFF
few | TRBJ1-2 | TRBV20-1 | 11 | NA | TGCAGGGCATCGGGAATCTATGGTCACACCTTC | CRASGIYGHTF
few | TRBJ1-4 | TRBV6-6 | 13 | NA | TGTGCCAGCAGTTACAAGGGTGGTGAAAAACTGTTTTTT | CASSYKGGEKLFF
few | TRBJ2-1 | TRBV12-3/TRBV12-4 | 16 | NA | TGTGCCAGCAGTTTTAGTGTGGGAGGGCCCCAGGGGGAGCAGTTCTTC | CASSFSVGGPQGEQFF
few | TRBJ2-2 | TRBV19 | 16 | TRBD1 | TGTGCCAGTAGTAAGGACAGGGGGCGTTATGCCGGGGAGCTGTTTTTT | CASSKDRGRYAGELFF
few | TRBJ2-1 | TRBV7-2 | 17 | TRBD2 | TGTGCCAGCAGCCGGACGTCGGGAGGGGGCTCCTACAATGAGCAGTTCTTC | CASSRTSGGGSYNEQFF
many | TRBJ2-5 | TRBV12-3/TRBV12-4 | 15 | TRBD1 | TGTGCCAGCAGTTTAGCGACAGGGGCCCAAGAGACCCAGTACTTC | CASSLATGAQETQYF
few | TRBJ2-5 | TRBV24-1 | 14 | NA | TGTGCCACCAGTGAGGATGGACCCCGGGCGACCCAGTACTTC | CATSEDGPRATQYF
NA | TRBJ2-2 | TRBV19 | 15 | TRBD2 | TGTGCCAGTAGTATAGCGGGAGGGACCTCCGGGGAGCTGTTTTTT | CASSIAGGTSGELFF
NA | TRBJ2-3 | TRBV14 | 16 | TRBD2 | TGTGCCAGCAGCCCACTACTAGCGGGAGGAACAGATACGCAGTATTTT | CASSPLLAGGTDTQYF
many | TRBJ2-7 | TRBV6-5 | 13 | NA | TGTGCCAGCAGTTACTCTCAGGGCTACGAGCAGTACTTC | CASSYSQGYEQYF
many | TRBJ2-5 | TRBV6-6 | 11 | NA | TGTGCCAGCAGGAGTCGCGAGACCCAGTACTTC | CASRSRETQYF
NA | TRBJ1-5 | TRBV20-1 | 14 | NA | TGCAGTGCGTTATCGGCCCACAACAATCAGCCCCAGCATTTT | CSALSAHNNQPQHF
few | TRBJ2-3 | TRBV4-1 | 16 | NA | TGCGCCAGCAGCCACGTACACGGCCTGATCACAGATACGCAGTATTTT | CASSHVHGLITDTQYF
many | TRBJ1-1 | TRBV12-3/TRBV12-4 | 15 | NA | TGTGCCAGCAGTTTCGGGAGTGCCGGAAACACTGAAGCTTTCTTT | CASSFGSAGNTEAFF
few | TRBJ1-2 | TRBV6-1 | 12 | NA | TGTGCCAGCACCCCGAGTCCCTATGGCTACACCTTC | CASTPSPYGYTF
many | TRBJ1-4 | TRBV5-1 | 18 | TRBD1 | TGCGCCAGCAGCGCCGGACGAAACAGACAGGGGCGCAATGAAAAACTGTTTTTT | CASSAGRNRQGRNEKLFF
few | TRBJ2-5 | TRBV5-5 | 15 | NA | TGTGCCAGCAGCTTGGAGGCCGGACCATGGGAGACCCAGTACTTC | CASSLEAGPWETQYF
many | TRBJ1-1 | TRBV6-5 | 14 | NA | TGTGCCAGCGTTACCGGGGACCCGAACACTGAAGCTTTCTTT | CASVTGDPNTEAFF
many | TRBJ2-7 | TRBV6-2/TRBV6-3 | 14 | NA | TGTGCCAGCAGTCCCTTGGGGGGAGGAAGCGAGCAGTACTTC | CASSPLGGGSEQYF
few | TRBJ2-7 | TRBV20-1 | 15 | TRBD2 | TGCAGTGCTAGGGGCCGAGCGGGAGCGGCCTACGAGCAGTACTTC | CSARGRAGAAYEQYF
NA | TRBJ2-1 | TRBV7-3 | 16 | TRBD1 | TGTGCCAGCAGCTCCTCGACAGGGAATTCCTACAATGAGCAGTTCTTC | CASSSSTGNSYNEQFF
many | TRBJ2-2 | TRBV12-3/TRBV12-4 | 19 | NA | TGTGCCAGCAGCCGACGAAGGGATAGCGTGGAGGCCCTCACCGGGGAGCTGTTTTTT | CASSRRRDSVEALTGELFF
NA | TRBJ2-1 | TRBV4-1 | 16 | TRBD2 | TGCGCCAGCAGCCAGGACCTAGCGGGGGTCTACAATGAGCAGTTCTTC | CASSQDLAGVYNEQFF
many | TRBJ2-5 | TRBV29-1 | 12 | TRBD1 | TGCAGCGTTCCGGCAGGGGGAGAGACCCAGTACTTC | CSVPAGGETQYF
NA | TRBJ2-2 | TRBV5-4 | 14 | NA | TGTGCCAGCAGCTCTCCCGACGGTGCAGGGGAGCTGTTTTTT | CASSSPDGAGELFF
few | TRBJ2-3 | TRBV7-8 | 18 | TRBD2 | TGTGCCAGCAGCTTAAGCCGCGCTGGACTAGCGAGAACAGATACGCAGTATTTT | CASSLSRAGLARTDTQYF
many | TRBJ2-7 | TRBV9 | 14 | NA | TGTGCCAGCAGCGTAGAAGACAGCACCTACGAGCAGTACTTC | CASSVEDSTYEQYF
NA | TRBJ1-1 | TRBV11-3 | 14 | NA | TGTGCCAGCACCCTTCGCCGAGCGAACACTGAAGCTTTCTTT | CASTLRRANTEAFF
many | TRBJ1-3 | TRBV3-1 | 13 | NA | TGTGCCAGCAGCCAAGGACAGGGAAACACCATATATTTT | CASSQGQGNTIYF
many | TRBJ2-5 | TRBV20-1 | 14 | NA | TGCAGTGCTAGAGTCCGGACAGACCGGGAGACCCAGTACTTC | CSARVRTDRETQYF
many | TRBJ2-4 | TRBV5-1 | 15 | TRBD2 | TGCGCCAGCAGCCTGACCGGGACTAGCGGTAACATTCAGTACTTC | CASSLTGTSGNIQYF
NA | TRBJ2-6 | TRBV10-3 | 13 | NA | TGTGCCATCGGAGCGTCTGGGGCCAACGTCCTGACTTTC | CAIGASGANVLTF
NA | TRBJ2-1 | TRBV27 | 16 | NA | TGTGCCAGCAGTTTAGGGGGGGCAGGGTCCTACAATGAGCAGTTCTTC | CASSLGGAGSYNEQFF
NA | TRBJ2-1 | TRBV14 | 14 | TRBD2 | TGTGCCAGCAGCTTGACTAGCGGGAGGCCCGAGCAGTTCTTC | CASSLTSGRPEQFF
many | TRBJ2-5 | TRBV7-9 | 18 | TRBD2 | TGTGCCAGCAGCCGACTAGCGGGAGGGCCTCGGATCCAAGAGACCCAGTACTTC | CASSRLAGGPRIQETQYF
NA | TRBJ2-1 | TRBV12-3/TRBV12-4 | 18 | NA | TGTGCCAGCAGCGATCAGTGGGCGCGTGGGGGGTCCTACAATGAGCAGTTCTTC | CASSDQWARGGSYNEQFF
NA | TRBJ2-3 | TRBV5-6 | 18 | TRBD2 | TGTGCCAGCAGCTTGGGTGCGGGACTATCACTTTCCACAGATACGCAGTATTTT | CASSLGAGLSLSTDTQYF
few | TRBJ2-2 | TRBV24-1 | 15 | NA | TGTGCCACCAGTGATTTCAAACAAAACACCGGGGAGCTGTTTTTT | CATSDFKQNTGELFF